The entry that follows covers one T cell receptor (beta chain) sequence. Here immunoSEQ multiplex PCR was the method, and the copy in TCRdb shows in-frame clones only, minus some. The sample contains over 25,000 clones, 84% of which appear only once. The sample comes from a study of blood T cell repertoires in COVID-19. Background on the study: Sites across the United States, Italy and Spain contributed samples from acute and convalescent COVID-19.

Germline CDR1 and CDR2: SGHDT and YYEEEE. V lost 10 bases to trimming and J lost 1 base; unmatched junction nucleotides: 8. The CDR3 is 15 residues long. This chain uses TRBV5-6 with TRBJ2-5, with TRBD2 matching over 12 bases. Sequencing was performed on peripheral blood. This clonotype was sampled from a human donor in a cohort sampled during active COVID-19. The CDR3 nucleotides are TGTGCCGCCTACACTAGCGGGGGGCCCCAAGAGACCCAGTACTTC. Amino acids: CAAYTSGGPQETQYF.